The source of this TCR beta chain is a study of blood T cell repertoires in COVID-19 (dated by TCRdb to 2019 to 2021). With regard to the full study: Samples from collaborators originated in the United States, Italy and Spain and spanned both the acute and convalescent phases of COVID-19. HLA class I and class II types, where available, came from metadata supplied by the sample provider rather than from assay-based typing. Samples were obtained from the ongoing ImmuneRACE study (first 160 participants) and from approximately 1,200 subjects provided by 6 global collaborators. The material from the prospective study consisted of cDNA or gDNA derived from T cells, B-cell-depleted T cells, or PBMCs. Deeply sampled blood TCRbeta repertoires from subjects exposed to, actively infected with, or recovered from COVID-19 were included in the dataset. A freely available public database, intended as a resource for researchers studying the immune response to SARS-CoV-2, is where the repertoires were released. The sample metadata nearly always contained a de-identified subject ID, COVID-19 status, age in years and sex. Paper-wide results and their limitations: Clinical and demographic metadata were provided uncurated, with the amount varying by source and participant.

TCRbeta CDR3 regions were amplified from genomic DNA using the immunoSEQ Assay, a bias-controlled multiplex PCR. Per the authors' processing: The number of nucleated cells in each sample was estimated by amplification of reference gene primers within the assay. To quantify the absolute abundance of each unique TCRbeta CDR3 rearrangement, sequence reads were collapsed and filtered. For each sample, productive Simpson clonality was calculated as the square root of Simpson's diversity index across productive rearrangements. TCRdb mirrors the immuneACCESS table, restricted to in-frame sequences. Some clones are absent from its copies; in checked studies, under half trace to an unresolved V gene, and the reason for the others is unknown. V, J and clone size were drawn from that table, and D and trimming were deduced from the DNA. The sample includes 200,000 to 250,000 clones, with roughly 87% observed a single time. The ten most abundant clones make up approximately 12% of the sample.

A second Seattle source provided samples from volunteer blood donors who had recovered from COVID-19. Each collaborating institution followed its own protocols to collect whole blood in K2EDTA tubes. Collaborator samples were shipped for TCRbeta analysis as frozen whole blood, isolated PBMCs, or DNA extracted from either sample type. Relative to germline, V is 9 bases shorter and J is 0 bases shorter, with 10 bases between their ends. CDR1 and CDR2 (LNHDA, SQIVND) derive from the germline V gene (reference sequence). Inclusive of the bounding cysteine and phenylalanine, the CDR3 is 13 residues long. The retained sequence is limited to the CDR3, 39 bases, with the frame set at the first base. With regard to this clone: No cognate antigen has been identified for it. Nothing much larger sits one base from this clone, and base qualities are not available. This sample includes further DNA sequences coding for the same CDR3.

The rearranged segments are TRBV19 and TRBJ2-3, with an unclear D gene assignment. This clonotype was obtained from a young woman who had recovered from COVID-19. Sequencing input: peripheral blood. The CDR3 in this case is CASSRLSTDTQYF. The bases read TGTGCCAGCAGCCGACTCAGCACAGATACGCAGTATTTT.